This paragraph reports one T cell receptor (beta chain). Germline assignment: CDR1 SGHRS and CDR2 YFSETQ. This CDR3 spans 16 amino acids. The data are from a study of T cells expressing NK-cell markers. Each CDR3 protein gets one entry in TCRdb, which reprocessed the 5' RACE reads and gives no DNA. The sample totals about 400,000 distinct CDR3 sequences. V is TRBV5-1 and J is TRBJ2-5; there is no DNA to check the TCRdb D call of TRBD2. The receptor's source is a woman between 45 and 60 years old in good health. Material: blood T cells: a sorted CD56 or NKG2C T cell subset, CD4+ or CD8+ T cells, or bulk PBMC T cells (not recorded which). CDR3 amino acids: CASSLEGTSVLETQYF.